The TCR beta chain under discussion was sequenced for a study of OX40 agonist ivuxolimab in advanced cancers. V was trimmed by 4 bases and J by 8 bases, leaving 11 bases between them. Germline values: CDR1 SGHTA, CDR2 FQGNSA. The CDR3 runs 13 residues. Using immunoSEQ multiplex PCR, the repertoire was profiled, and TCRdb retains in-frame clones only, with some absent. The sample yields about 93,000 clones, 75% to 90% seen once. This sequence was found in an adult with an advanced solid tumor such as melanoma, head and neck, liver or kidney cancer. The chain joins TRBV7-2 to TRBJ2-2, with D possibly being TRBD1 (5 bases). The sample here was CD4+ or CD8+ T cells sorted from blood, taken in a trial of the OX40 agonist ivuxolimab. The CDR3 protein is CASSYLQAGELFF. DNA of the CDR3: TGTGCCAGCAGCTATCTACAGGCGGGGGAGCTGTTTTTT.